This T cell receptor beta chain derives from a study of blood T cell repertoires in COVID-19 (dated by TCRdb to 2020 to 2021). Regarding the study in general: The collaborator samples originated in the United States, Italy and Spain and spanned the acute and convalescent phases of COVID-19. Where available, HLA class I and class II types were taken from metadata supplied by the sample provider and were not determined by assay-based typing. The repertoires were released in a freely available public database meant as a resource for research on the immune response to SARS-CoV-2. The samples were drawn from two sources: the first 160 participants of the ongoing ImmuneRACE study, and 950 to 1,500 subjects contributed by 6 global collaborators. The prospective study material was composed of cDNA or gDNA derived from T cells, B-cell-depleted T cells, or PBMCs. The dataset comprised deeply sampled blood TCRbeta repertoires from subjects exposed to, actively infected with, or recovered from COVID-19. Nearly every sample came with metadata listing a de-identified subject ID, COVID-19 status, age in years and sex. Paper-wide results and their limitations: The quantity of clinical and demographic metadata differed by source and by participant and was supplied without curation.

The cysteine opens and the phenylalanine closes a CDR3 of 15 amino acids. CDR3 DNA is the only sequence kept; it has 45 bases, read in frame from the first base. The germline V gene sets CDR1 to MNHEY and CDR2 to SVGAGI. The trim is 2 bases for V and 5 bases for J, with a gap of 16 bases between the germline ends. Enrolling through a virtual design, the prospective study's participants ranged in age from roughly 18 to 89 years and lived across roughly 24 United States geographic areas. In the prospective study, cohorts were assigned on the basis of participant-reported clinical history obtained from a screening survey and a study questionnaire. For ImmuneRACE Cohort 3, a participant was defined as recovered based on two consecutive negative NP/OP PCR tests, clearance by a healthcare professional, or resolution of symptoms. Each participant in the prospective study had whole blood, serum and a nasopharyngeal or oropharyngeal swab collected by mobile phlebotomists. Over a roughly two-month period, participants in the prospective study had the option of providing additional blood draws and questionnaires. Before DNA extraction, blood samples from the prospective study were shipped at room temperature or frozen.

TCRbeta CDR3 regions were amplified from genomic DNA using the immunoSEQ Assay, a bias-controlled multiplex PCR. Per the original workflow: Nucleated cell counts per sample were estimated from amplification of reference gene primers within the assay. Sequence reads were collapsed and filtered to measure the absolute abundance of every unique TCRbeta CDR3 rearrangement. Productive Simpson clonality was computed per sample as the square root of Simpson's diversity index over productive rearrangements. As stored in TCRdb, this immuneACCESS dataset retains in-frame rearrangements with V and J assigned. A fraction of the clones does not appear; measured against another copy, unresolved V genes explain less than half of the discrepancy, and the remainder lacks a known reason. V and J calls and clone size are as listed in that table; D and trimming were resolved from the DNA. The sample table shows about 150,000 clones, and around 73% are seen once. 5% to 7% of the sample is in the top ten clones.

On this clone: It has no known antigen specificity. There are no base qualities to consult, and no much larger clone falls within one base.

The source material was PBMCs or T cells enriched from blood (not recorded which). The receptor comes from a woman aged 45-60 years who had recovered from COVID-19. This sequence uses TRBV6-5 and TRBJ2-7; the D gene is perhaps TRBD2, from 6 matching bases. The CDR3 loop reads CASSYNRPGLNEQYF. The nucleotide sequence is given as TGTGCCAGCAGTTACAATAGACCGGGACTCAACGAGCAGTACTTC.